The rows below give T cell receptor beta chains drawn from one sample of a study of OX40 agonist ivuxolimab in advanced cancers. The method was immunoSEQ multiplex PCR; TCRdb's version includes in-frame clones alone and lacks a portion of them. The sample yields roughly 100,000 clones, around 87% seen once. Sample: CD4+ or CD8+ T cells sorted from blood, taken in a trial of the OX40 agonist ivuxolimab. Source of these receptors: an adult with an advanced solid tumor such as melanoma, head and neck, liver or kidney cancer. CDR3s include the opening cysteine and the closing phenylalanine or tryptophan. A D gene is named only where the DNA matches it firmly. Only some rows state a clone size, as once, few, many or a class for expanded clones.

. 14 . TRBJ1-1 TRBV29-1 CSVEVRAARTEAFF TGCAGCGTTGAAGTTAGGGCGGCCCGCACTGAAGCTTTCTTT
. 13 . TRBJ2-2 TRBV28 CASSIPNTGELFF TGTGCCAGCAGTATACCGAACACCGGGGAGCTGTTTTTT
. 17 . TRBJ1-2 TRBV4-2 CASSQDGRAPEDYGYTF TGTGCCAGCAGCCAAGATGGGAGGGCCCCGGAAGACTATGGCTACACCTTC
few 17 . TRBJ2-2 TRBV6-4 CASSPVPLGPGTGELFF TGTGCCAGCAGTCCCGTGCCTTTGGGACCTGGGACCGGGGAGCTGTTTTTT
. 13 . TRBJ2-3 TRBV9 CASSVIGADTQYF TGTGCCAGCAGCGTAATCGGGGCAGATACGCAGTATTTT
. 16 TRBD1 TRBJ2-1 TRBV5-1 CASSLSGTGAYNEQFF TGCGCCAGCAGCTTATCCGGGACAGGAGCCTACAATGAGCAGTTCTTC
. 13 TRBD2 TRBJ2-1 TRBV7-3 CASSSGLRNEQFF TGTGCCAGCAGCTCGGGACTACGCAATGAGCAGTTCTTC
. 14 . TRBJ2-7 TRBV29-1 CSARTGISSYEQYF TGCAGCGCTCGAACAGGGATTAGCTCCTACGAGCAGTACTTC
once 16 . TRBJ2-5 TRBV19 CASSIGAAVYGETQYF TGTGCCAGTAGTATAGGCGCCGCAGTCTACGGAGAGACCCAGTACTTC
. 13 . TRBJ1-1 TRBV6-5 CASRRTGLAEAFF TGTGCCAGCAGAAGAACAGGCTTAGCTGAAGCTTTCTTT
. 14 . TRBJ1-5 TRBV2 CASSDREEFQPQHF TGTGCCAGCAGTGACAGGGAGGAATTTCAGCCCCAGCATTTT
once 14 TRBD1 TRBJ1-1 TRBV30 CAWTGGWGDTEAFF TGTGCCTGGACAGGGGGCTGGGGGGACACTGAAGCTTTCTTT
. 13 . TRBJ1-5 TRBV7-6 CASSLAQEQPQHF TGTGCCAGCAGCTTAGCGCAGGAACAGCCCCAGCATTTT
. 13 . TRBJ2-1 TRBV4-1 CASSQGGWNEQFF TGCGCCAGCAGCCAAGGGGGTTGGAATGAGCAGTTCTTC
. 13 TRBD1 TRBJ1-2 TRBV30 CAWSPRQGPGYTF TGTGCCTGGAGCCCCCGACAGGGCCCTGGCTACACCTTC
. 12 . TRBJ1-1 TRBV19 CASRDTGRGAFF TGTGCCAGTAGGGACACAGGGAGGGGAGCTTTCTTT
. 15 TRBD2 TRBJ2-1 TRBV5-1 CASSGGLAGNNEQFF TGCGCCAGCAGCGGGGGACTAGCGGGGAACAATGAGCAGTTCTTC
. 15 TRBD2 TRBJ2-5 TRBV5-4 CASSGDGGAGKTQYF TGTGCCAGCAGCGGGGACGGGGGGGCCGGAAAAACCCAGTACTTC
. 15 TRBD1 TRBJ2-3 TRBV7-9 CASSLAGGSTDTQYF TGTGCCAGCAGCTTAGCAGGGGGCAGCACAGATACGCAGTATTTT
. 13 . TRBJ2-2 TRBV19 CASKLQSTGELFF TGTGCCAGTAAGTTACAGAGCACCGGGGAGCTGTTTTTT
. 15 . TRBJ2-5 TRBV11-3 CASSLGGGTAETQYF TGTGCCAGCAGCTTAGGTGGCGGGACGGCAGAGACCCAGTACTTC
once 14 . TRBJ1-1 TRBV2 CASSESPSWVKAFF TGTGCCAGCAGTGAGAGTCCCAGCTGGGTGAAAGCTTTCTTT
once 14 TRBD1 TRBJ1-4 TRBV19 CASSKGQSTEKLFF TGTGCCAGTAGTAAGGGACAGTCTACTGAAAAACTGTTTTTT
. 14 . TRBJ1-1 TRBV28 CASSLIGMNTEAFF TGTGCCAGCAGTTTGATAGGTATGAACACTGAAGCTTTCTTT
. 15 . TRBJ1-1 TRBV4-1 CASSLRLAVNTEAFF TGCGCCAGCAGCCTCAGGTTGGCGGTGAACACTGAAGCTTTCTTT
. 15 . TRBJ2-1 TRBV6-1 CASSSGTGGFFWQFF .
. 15 . TRBJ2-6 TRBV5-4 CASSLQGPGANVLTF TGTGCCAGCAGCTTGCAGGGCCCTGGGGCCAACGTCCTGACTTTC
. 14 TRBD1 TRBJ1-5 TRBV19 CASRQGLRHQPQHF TGTGCCAGCCGACAGGGCCTTCGGCATCAGCCCCAGCATTTT